This TCR beta chain was documented in a study of CD8 T cells in Susac syndrome. The authors reverse transcribed 0.5 to 1 ug RNA with random hexamers. Using its own MiXCR run on the immunoSEQ multiplex PCR reads, TCRdb lists one record per CDR3 protein. The sample shows 150,000 to 200,000 distinct CDR3 sequences, approximately 93% of them seen only once. This CDR3 has 15 amino acids. V was pared by 6 bases and J by 0 bases, with 15 bases between. Germline CDR1 is SNHLY and CDR2 is FYNNEI. The study sequenced TCR beta in blood CD8+ and CD4+ T cells. Sequencing input: CD4+ T cells from PBMCs. The V gene is TRBV2, the J gene TRBJ2-7; no reliable D call. The receptor's source is a human donor in good health. The CDR3 region is CASRGFLTVSYEQYF. The CDR3, as DNA: TGTGCCAGCAGGGGGTTCTTGACGGTCTCCTACGAGCAGTACTTC. The full variable domain, completed using reference TRBV2 and TRBJ2-7, is EPEVTQTPSHQVTQMGQEVILRCVPISNHLYFYWYRQILGQKVEFLVSFYNNEISEKSEIFDDQFSVERPDGSNFTLKIRSTKLEDSAMYFCASRGFLTVSYEQYFGPGTRLTVT.